The rows below give T cell receptor beta chains drawn from one sample of a study of T-cell reconstitution after alpha-beta-depleted transplantation in children. Each CDR3 protein gets one entry after TCRdb re-called the PCR reads with MiXCR. The sample contains 200,000 to 250,000 distinct CDR3 sequences, roughly a tenth of which appear only once. Sequencing was performed on PBMCs, taken before TCRalphabeta/CD19-depleted stem cell transplant. Receptor source: a child younger than two with acute myeloid leukemia, due to receive a stem cell transplant. Both conserved end residues are part of each CDR3. Fields, in order: clone size, J gene, D gene, V gene, CDR3 protein, CDR3 DNA. The D gene is left open where the match is weak. Some rows mark clone size as missing; the rest say once, few, many or name a class of expanded clone.

many | TRBJ1-5 | TRBD1 | TRBV20-1 | CSARDRRGGPIQPQHF | TGCAGTGCCCGGGACAGACGGGGAGGGCCTATTCAGCCCCAGCATTTT
many | TRBJ1-1 | . | TRBV14 | CASSPGGATEAFF | TGTGCCAGCAGCCCCGGAGGGGCCACTGAAGCTTTCTTT
many | TRBJ1-1 | . | TRBV19 | CASSGGQTNTEAFF | TGTGCCAGTAGTGGGGGACAAACGAACACTGAAGCTTTCTTT
many | TRBJ1-1 | . | TRBV5-1 | CASTSSVNTEAFF | TGCGCCAGCACGAGTTCGGTGAACACTGAAGCTTTCTTT
few | TRBJ2-7 | . | TRBV6-5 | CASSSGQRAPYEQYF | TGTGCCAGCAGTTCGGGACAGCGGGCCCCCTACGAGCAGTACTTC
. | TRBJ1-6 | . | TRBV7-8 | CASSLEGRNSPLHF | TGTGCCAGCAGCTTAGAGGGGCGGAATTCACCCCTCCACTTT
. | TRBJ2-1 | . | TRBV24-1 | CATRGGKGSNEQFF | TGTGCCACCAGAGGCGGGAAGGGTTCGAATGAGCAGTTCTTC
few | TRBJ1-6 | . | TRBV6-5 | CASSYGEVANSPLHF | TGTGCCAGCAGTTACGGGGAAGTAGCAAATTCACCCCTCCACTTT
many | TRBJ2-2 | TRBD1 | TRBV20-1 | CSARVTDRVSTGELFF | TGCAGTGCTAGAGTTACGGACAGGGTTAGCACCGGGGAGCTGTTTTTT
many | TRBJ2-7 | . | TRBV24-1 | CATSDSYEQYF | TGTGCCACCAGTGATTCCTACGAGCAGTACTTC
many | TRBJ2-7 | . | TRBV4-1 | CASSQESGSSFYEQYF | TGCGCCAGCAGCCAAGAATCGGGCAGCTCTTTCTACGAGCAGTACTTC
many | TRBJ1-1 | . | TRBV5-1 | CASGGLGGKDTEAFF | TGCGCCAGCGGCGGTCTCGGAGGGAAGGACACTGAAGCTTTCTTT
many | TRBJ1-1 | TRBD1 | TRBV18 | CASSPGTAYTEAFF | TGTGCCAGCTCACCCGGGACAGCCTACACTGAAGCTTTCTTT
. | TRBJ2-1 | . | TRBV12-3/TRBV12-4 | CASSRNLGYYNEQFF | TGTGCCAGCAGCCGTAATCTAGGTTACTACAATGAGCAGTTCTTC
many | TRBJ2-2 | TRBD2 | TRBV11-1 | CASSFGRTSGRAGNTGELFF | TGTGCCAGCAGCTTCGGCCGGACTAGCGGGAGGGCCGGGAACACCGGGGAGCTGTTTTTT
many | TRBJ2-2 | . | TRBV5-4 | CASSPGGSGTNTGELFF | TGTGCCAGCAGCCCTGGAGGTAGCGGAACGAACACCGGGGAGCTGTTTTTT
many | TRBJ2-7 | TRBD1 | TRBV20-1 | CSASRDRAYEQYF | TGCAGTGCTAGCCGGGACAGGGCGTACGAGCAGTACTTC
many | TRBJ2-3 | TRBD2 | TRBV9 | CASSFLAGGPSTDTQYF | TGTGCCAGCAGCTTCCTAGCGGGAGGGCCTAGCACAGATACGCAGTATTTT
many | TRBJ2-7 | . | TRBV3-1 | CASSLPRGRGGFEQYF | TGTGCCAGCAGCCTTCCCAGGGGACGTGGAGGTTTCGAGCAGTACTTC
many | TRBJ2-3 | TRBD2 | TRBV29-1 | CSVEDPLMTSGRDTQYF | TGCAGCGTTGAAGACCCCTTAATGACTAGCGGGAGAGATACGCAGTATTTT
many | TRBJ2-5 | . | TRBV20-1 | CSARFGGGGVLTQYF | TGCAGTGCTAGATTTGGAGGGGGGGGAGTGCTGACCCAGTACTTC
few | TRBJ2-1 | . | TRBV7-3 | CASSLMATYNEQFF | TGTGCCAGCAGCTTAATGGCTACCTACAATGAGCAGTTCTTC
. | TRBJ1-2 | . | TRBV20-1 | CSAGGGNYGYTF | TGCAGTGCCGGCGGGGGAAACTATGGCTACACCTTC
many | TRBJ2-6 | . | TRBV5-1 | CASTMEGSGANVLTF | TGCGCCAGCACCATGGAGGGGTCTGGGGCCAACGTCCTGACTTTC
many | TRBJ1-6 | . | TRBV3-1 | CASSQRSGTAYNSPLHF | TGTGCCAGCAGCCAAAGGAGCGGGACGGCGTATAATTCACCCCTCCACTTT
. | TRBJ1-1 | . | TRBV28 | CASSYGGLNTEAFF | TGTGCCAGCAGTTACGGGGGCCTGAACACTGAAGCTTTCTTT
. | TRBJ2-3 | TRBD1 | TRBV4-2 | CASSRPLQGGTDTQYF | TGTGCCAGCAGCCGGCCCTTACAGGGGGGCACAGATACGCAGTATTTT
many | TRBJ2-5 | TRBD2 | TRBV6-5 | CASSYGGRAQETQYF | TGTGCCAGCAGTTACGGCGGGAGGGCCCAAGAGACCCAGTACTTC
many | TRBJ2-3 | . | TRBV28 | CASSFPPGGSVSDTQYF | TGTGCCAGCAGTTTTCCGCCAGGGGGGAGTGTTTCGGATACGCAGTATTTT